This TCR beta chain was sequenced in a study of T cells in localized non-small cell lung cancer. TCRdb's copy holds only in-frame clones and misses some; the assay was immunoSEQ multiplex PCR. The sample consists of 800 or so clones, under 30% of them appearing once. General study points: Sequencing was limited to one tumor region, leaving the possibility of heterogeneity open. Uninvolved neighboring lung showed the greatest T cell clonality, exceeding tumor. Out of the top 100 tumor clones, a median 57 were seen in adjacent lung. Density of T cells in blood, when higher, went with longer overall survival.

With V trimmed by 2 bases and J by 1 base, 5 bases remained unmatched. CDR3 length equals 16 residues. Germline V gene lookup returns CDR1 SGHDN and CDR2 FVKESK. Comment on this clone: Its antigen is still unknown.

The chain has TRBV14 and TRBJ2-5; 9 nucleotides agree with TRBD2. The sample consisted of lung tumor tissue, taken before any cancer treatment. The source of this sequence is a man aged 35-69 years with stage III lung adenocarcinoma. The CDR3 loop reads CASSQRAGGLQETQYF. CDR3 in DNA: TGTGCCAGCAGCCAAAGAGCGGGGGGTCTCCAAGAGACCCAGTACTTC.